Following are 29 T cell receptor beta chains from one sample sequenced in a study of blood T cell repertoires in COVID-19. Here immunoSEQ multiplex PCR was the method, and the copy in TCRdb shows in-frame clones only, minus some. Among hundreds of thousands of clones listed, roughly 80% were seen once. The sequenced material came from PBMCs or T cells enriched from blood (not recorded which). Every receptor here comes from a man aged 40-55 years who had been exposed to COVID-19.

The V and J genes are TRBV4-1 and TRBJ1-6; 7 bases line up with TRBD1. Germline V lookup: CDR1 MGHRA, CDR2 YSYEKL. The length of the CDR3 is 16 residues. V shed 4 bases, J shed 3 bases, and the junction held 6 bases outside the gene matches. CDR3 sequence: CASSPGQISYNSPLHF. The CDR3 bases are TGCGCCAGCAGCCCGGGACAGATTAGCTATAATTCACCCCTCCACTTT.

This chain connects TRBV6-5 to TRBJ2-1; the match to TRBD2 covers 7 bases. V trimming: 8 bases; J trimming: 0 bases; junction bases outside the gene matches: 4. CDR3 length equals 14 residues. The V gene's germline CDR1 is MNHEY and CDR2 SVGAGI. DNA of the CDR3: TGTGCCAGCCCAGCGGGGAACTCCTACAATGAGCAGTTCTTC. Amino acid sequence: CASPAGNSYNEQFF.

This clone was recorded a few times. The genes are TRBV11-3 and TRBJ2-7; 9 nucleotides match TRBD1. The J segment lost 1 base and the V segment lost 8 bases, leaving 6 bases of the junction unmatched. The CDR3 sequence is 14 residues long. Germline V lookup: CDR1 SGHNT, CDR2 YENEEA. The CDR3 DNA follows: TGTGCCAGCGCAAGACAGGGGGTTTCCTACGAGCAGTACTTC. It is translated as CASARQGVSYEQYF.

The rearrangement joins TRBV7-3 to TRBJ2-3, with TRBD2 matching 13 bases. V lost 5 bases to trimming and J lost 4 bases; unmatched junction nucleotides: 6. Per germline, CDR1 SGHTA and CDR2 FQGTGA. The CDR3 covers 16 residues. CDR3 coding DNA: TGTGCCAGCAGCACCGGACTAGCGGGAGACGCAGATACGCAGTATTTT. Amino acid sequence: CASSTGLAGDADTQYF. Looking up the rest from reference TRBV7-3 and TRBJ2-3 gives the full variable domain: GAGVSQTPSNKVTEKGKYVELRCDPISGHTALYWYRQSLGQGPEFLIYFQGTGAADDSGLPNDRFFAVRPEGSVSTLKIQRTERGDSAVYLCASSTGLAGDADTQYFGPGTRLTVL.

The chain couples TRBV7-9 to TRBJ1-2; 8 bases map to TRBD1. The germline V gene has CDR1 SEHNR and CDR2 FQNEAQ (reference sequence). Germline trimming cut 1 base from V and 8 bases from J; bases unmatched to any gene: 9. The CDR3 runs to 15 residues. CDR3 sequence: CASSLGTGTPGGYTF. The CDR3 DNA reads as TGTGCCAGCAGCTTAGGGACAGGGACCCCCGGCGGCTACACCTTC. The full variable domain, completed using reference TRBV7-9 and TRBJ1-2, is DTGVSQNPRHKITKRGQNVTFRCDPISEHNRLYWYRQTLGQGPEFLTYFQNEAQLEKSRLLSDRFSAERPKGSFSTLEIQRTEQGDSAMYLCASSLGTGTPGGYTFGSGTRLTVV.

V is TRBV29-1 and J is TRBJ2-1, with D tentatively TRBD2 (5 bases). The V and J ends lost 5 bases and 13 bases respectively, with 21 bases between them. The germline V gene has CDR1 SQVTM and CDR2 ANQGSEA. The length of the CDR3 is 13 residues. Written as DNA, the CDR3 is TGCAGCGTTAGGCTAGCTCCGCCAATTGAACAGTTCTTC. It yields the protein CSVRLAPPIEQFF.

J is TRBJ1-3 and V is TRBV30, with no clear D. This CDR3 comprises 12 residues. Deletions cut 5 bases from V and 4 bases from J, with 9 bases between. Per the germline V gene, CDR1 is GTSNPN and CDR2 is SVGIG (reference sequence). CDR3 bases: TGTGCCTGGTCTTCCGCGGGAAACACCATATATTTT. Its translation is CAWSSAGNTIYF.

V and J are TRBV5-1 and TRBJ2-7, with 11 nucleotides matching TRBD2. The V segment lost 4 bases and the J segment 3 bases; nucleotides outside the gene matches: 6. CDR3 size: 15 residues. Germline values: CDR1 SGHRS, CDR2 YFSETQ. CDR3 region: CASSLTSGAYYEQYF. CDR3 DNA: TGCGCCAGCAGCCTGACTAGCGGGGCATACTACGAGCAGTACTTC.

This chain connects TRBV25-1 to TRBJ2-2; TRBD1 agrees at 8 bases. This CDR3 is 16 amino acids long. Trimming cost V 3 bases and J 6 bases; bases outside gene matches: 9. The V gene's germline CDR1 is MGHDK and CDR2 SYGVNS. The CDR3 loop reads CASSETGTGVPGELFF. The CDR3 bases are TGTGCCAGCAGTGAGACCGGGACAGGTGTCCCCGGGGAGCTGTTTTTT.

The J gene is TRBJ1-1, the V gene TRBV7-3; 9 bases match TRBD1. J was trimmed by 4 bases and V by 5 bases; bases with no gene match: 8. In germline, CDR1 is SGHTA, CDR2 FQGTGA. The CDR3 spans 15 residues. Here the CDR3 reads CASSPGQGRSTEAFF. DNA of the CDR3: TGTGCCAGCAGCCCGGGACAGGGACGATCCACTGAAGCTTTCTTT.

V and J are TRBV30 and TRBJ1-3, with D perhaps TRBD1 (5 bases). V dropped 7 bases and J dropped 0 bases, with 13 bases sitting between them. This CDR3 comprises 14 residues. Germline V gives CDR1 GTSNPN, CDR2 SVGIG (reference sequence). CDR3 loop: CALTQGNSGNTIYF. For the CDR3, the DNA is TGTGCCTTGACCCAGGGCAACTCTGGAAACACCATATATTTT.

This clone came up once. This likely came from a read error, as a far larger clone is one base away. CDR3: CASRGQGNSPLHF. CDR3 DNA sequence: TGTGCCAGCAGGGGACAGGGAAATTCACCCCTCCACTTT. This chain joins TRBV6-5 and TRBJ1-6; 9 bases are a match to TRBD1. Germline CDR1 reads MNHEY; CDR2 reads SVGAGI. The V gene end was trimmed by 6 bases and the J gene end by 7 bases; junction bases not matched to a gene: 1. This CDR3 contains 13 residues.

J is TRBJ1-6 and V is TRBV12-3 or TRBV12-4, with 11 bases aligning to TRBD1. With 9 bases clipped from V and 10 bases from J, the junction kept 5 bases outside the gene matches. CDR3 size: 13 residues. CDR3 in amino acids: CASRDRGKSPLHF. The CDR3 DNA reads as TGTGCCAGTCGGGACAGGGGGAAATCACCCCTCCACTTT.

This clone was detected once. At one of its ends the junction is not consistent with the germline gene, which may arise from a read error. This sequence joins TRBV7-9 and TRBJ1-2; 9 bases map to TRBD1. CDR3 length equals 14 residues. Germline V lookup: CDR1 SEHNR, CDR2 FQNEAQ (reference sequence). CDR3 DNA: TGTGCCAGCAGCTTAGAACCGGGACAGGGATTGTCAGACTTC. Protein: CASSLEPGQGLSDF.

V and J are TRBV7-9 and TRBJ2-1, with 10 bases matching TRBD2. Germline-derived CDR1 and CDR2 are SEHNR and FQNEAQ (reference sequence). After removal of 7 bases from V and 6 bases from J, the junction contained 9 bases not matched to a gene. The CDR3 runs 15 residues. The CDR3 DNA follows: TGTGCCAGCATCTCCAGGACTAGCGGATTCAATGAGCAGTTCTTC. Translated, it gives CASISRTSGFNEQFF.

The chain uses TRBV6-5 and TRBJ2-5; D remains ambiguous. V was pared by 6 bases and J by 3 bases, with 11 bases between. The germline V gene has CDR1 MNHEY and CDR2 SVGAGI. The CDR3 consists of 13 residues. CDR3 region: CASSPNSEETQYF. The DNA of the CDR3 is TGTGCCAGCAGCCCCAACAGTGAAGAGACCCAGTACTTC.

The genes are TRBV24-1 and TRBJ1-2, with D perhaps TRBD1 (5 bases). V lost 0 bases to trimming and J lost 8 bases, with 9 bases between them. This CDR3 is built from 13 residues. Germline loops: CDR1 KGHDR, CDR2 SFDVKD. In nucleotides, the CDR3 is TGTGCCACCAGTGATTTGAACACAGGAGGCTACACCTTC. Its protein is CATSDLNTGGYTF.

This chain links TRBV5-4 with TRBJ1-2; D gene ambiguous. Per germline, CDR1 SGHNT and CDR2 YYREEE (reference sequence). V dropped 0 bases and J dropped 3 bases, with 12 bases sitting between them. This CDR3 is built from 15 residues. The CDR3 loop reads CASSLDASADYGYTF. The CDR3 nucleotides are TGTGCCAGCAGCTTGGACGCCAGTGCGGACTATGGCTACACCTTC.

The chain has TRBV27 and TRBJ1-4, with D unclear. The CDR3 runs 14 residues. Germline-derived CDR1 and CDR2 are MNHEY and SMNVEV (reference sequence). With 6 bases removed from V and 0 bases from J, the gap between germline ends came to 8 bases. The chain's CDR3 is CASRGSPTNEKLFF. The CDR3 DNA is TGTGCCAGCAGGGGGAGTCCAACTAATGAAAAACTGTTTTTT. Complete variable domain (other parts from reference TRBV27 and TRBJ1-4): EAQVTQNPRYLITVTGKKLTVTCSQNMNHEYMSWYRQDPGLGLRQIYYSMNVEVTDKGDVPEGYKVSRKEKRNFPLILESPSPNQTSLYFCASRGSPTNEKLFFGSGTQLSVL.

V and J are TRBV9 and TRBJ1-6; D remains ambiguous. Germline CDR1 and CDR2: SGDLS and YYNGEE. The V and J ends lost 3 bases and 4 bases respectively, with 11 bases between them. The CDR3 totals 15 residues. CDR3: CASSAGTGYNSPLHF. CDR3 DNA: TGTGCCAGCAGCGCTGGAACCGGGTATAATTCACCCCTCCACTTT.

This chain uses TRBV24-1 with TRBJ2-4, with D tentatively TRBD1 (6 bases). Germline V gene data show CDR1 as KGHDR and CDR2 as SFDVKD. The CDR3 contains 12 residues. V dropped 5 bases and J dropped 13 bases, with 14 bases sitting between them. The CDR3 sequence: CATSGQGGPQYF. DNA for the CDR3: TGTGCCACCAGTGGCCAAGGGGGACCCCAGTACTTC.

The rearrangement joins TRBV9 to TRBJ2-5; TRBD1 might be the D (6 bases). The CDR3 sequence is 11 residues long. The V gene lost 7 bases and the J gene lost 2 bases, with 6 bases spanning the gap. Germline V lookup: CDR1 SGDLS, CDR2 YYNGEE. CDR3 bases: TGTGCCAGCGGACAGCAAGAGACCCAGTACTTC. This sequence encodes CASGQQETQYF.

The chain is built from TRBV29-1 and TRBJ2-7; D gene uncertain. Germline CDR1 is SQVTM and CDR2 is ANQGSEA. The length of the CDR3 is 11 residues. V was pared by 4 bases and J by 1 base, with 5 bases between. The CDR3 is CSVAESYEQYF. CDR3 sequence (DNA): TGCAGCGTTGCGGAGTCCTACGAGCAGTACTTC.

The V call is TRBV2, the J call TRBJ2-1; 9 bases map to TRBD2. The J segment lost 7 bases and the V segment lost 5 bases, leaving 15 bases of the junction unmatched. The CDR3 consists of 17 residues. Germline V gene data show CDR1 as SNHLY and CDR2 as FYNNEI. In nucleotides, the CDR3 is TGTGCCAGCAGTTCCTCCTCGGGACTAGCTGGAGAAAATGAGCAGTTCTTC. It encodes CASSSSSGLAGENEQFF.

J is TRBJ1-1 and V is TRBV7-6; D is unclear. CDR3 size: 13 residues. V was trimmed by 5 bases and J by 2 bases, leaving 9 bases between them. The germline V gene encodes CDR1 SGHVS and CDR2 FNYEAQ. The CDR3 bases are TGTGCCAGCAGCCGAGGGCCAAACACTGAAGCTTTCTTT. Translation: CASSRGPNTEAFF.

The chain uses TRBV2 and TRBJ2-1, with D perhaps TRBD2 (6 bases). V lost 6 bases to trimming and J lost 0 bases, with 12 bases between them. CDR3 length equals 15 residues. The V gene's germline CDR1 is SNHLY and CDR2 FYNNEI. The CDR3: CASSGRRVSYNEQFF. The CDR3 bases are TGTGCCAGCAGCGGTAGGAGGGTCTCCTACAATGAGCAGTTCTTC.

This clone has more than one count but fewer than ten. The chain employs TRBV7-8 and TRBJ2-7, with TRBD1 identical over 8 bases. The CDR3 has 16 amino acids. The germline gives CDR1 SGHVS, CDR2 FQNEAQ. The junction had 9 bases not matched to a gene; V was cut back by 4 bases and J by 1 base. CDR3 sequence reads: CASSSGSGTGSYEQYF. Written as DNA, the CDR3 is TGTGCCAGCAGCTCTGGGAGTGGGACAGGATCCTACGAGCAGTACTTC.

This chain connects TRBV5-5 to TRBJ2-7, with D maybe TRBD1 (5 bases). V gave up 5 bases and J gave up 3 bases, with 15 bases separating them. The CDR3 totals 14 residues. Germline lookup yields CDR1 SGHKS and CDR2 YYEKEE (reference sequence). The CDR3 DNA reads TGTGCCAGCAGGGATAGTTGGGGCCTCTACGAGCAGTACTTC. It codes for CASRDSWGLYEQYF.

The V gene is TRBV6-5, the J gene TRBJ2-2; possibly TRBD2 for D (6 bases). CDR1 MNHEY and CDR2 SVGAGI come from the germline V gene. Trimming left V 4 bases short and J 6 bases short, with 18 bases between. The CDR3 covers 16 residues. CDR3 residues: CASSSASPSVAGELFF. In DNA, the CDR3 is TGTGCCAGCAGTTCCGCAAGCCCTAGCGTGGCCGGGGAGCTGTTTTTT.